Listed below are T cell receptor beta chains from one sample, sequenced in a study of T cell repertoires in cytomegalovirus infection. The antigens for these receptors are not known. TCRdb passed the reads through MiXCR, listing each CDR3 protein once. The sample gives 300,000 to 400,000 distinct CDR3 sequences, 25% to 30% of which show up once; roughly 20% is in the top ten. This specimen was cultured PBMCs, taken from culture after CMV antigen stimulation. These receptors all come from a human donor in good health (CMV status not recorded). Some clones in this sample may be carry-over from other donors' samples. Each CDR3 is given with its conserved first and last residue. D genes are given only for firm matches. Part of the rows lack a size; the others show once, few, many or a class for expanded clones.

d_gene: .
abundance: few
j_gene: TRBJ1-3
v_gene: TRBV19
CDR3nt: TGTGCCAGTAGGACAAATCATGGAAACACCATATATTTT
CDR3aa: CASRTNHGNTIYF

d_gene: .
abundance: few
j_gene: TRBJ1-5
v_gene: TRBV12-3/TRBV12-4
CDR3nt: TGTGCCAGCAGCAGACAGAATCAGCCCCAGCATTTT
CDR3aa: CASSRQNQPQHF

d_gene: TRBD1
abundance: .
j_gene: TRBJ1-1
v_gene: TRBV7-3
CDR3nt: TGTGCCAGCAGCTCCCAACAGGGGGCTAACACTGAAGCTTTCTTT
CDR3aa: CASSSQQGANTEAFF

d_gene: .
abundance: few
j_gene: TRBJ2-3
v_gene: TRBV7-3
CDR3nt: TGTGCCAGCAGCTCGGGAGCGGAGAGCACAGATACGCAGTATTTT
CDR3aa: CASSSGAESTDTQYF

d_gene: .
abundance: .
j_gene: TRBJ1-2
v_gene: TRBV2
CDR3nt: TGTGCCAGCAGTGAAGCGCTCGCCACGGAGGGCTACACCTTC
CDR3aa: CASSEALATEGYTF

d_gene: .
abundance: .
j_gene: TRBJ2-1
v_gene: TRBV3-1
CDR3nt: TGTGCCAGCAGCCCCTTTCGACAGGCCTACAATGAGCAGTTCTTC
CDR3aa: CASSPFRQAYNEQFF

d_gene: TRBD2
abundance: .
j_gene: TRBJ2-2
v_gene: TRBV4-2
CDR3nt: TGTGCCAGCAGCCGGGGAGTGCGGGGGGCAAACACCGGGGAGCTGTTTTTT
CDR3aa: CASSRGVRGANTGELFF

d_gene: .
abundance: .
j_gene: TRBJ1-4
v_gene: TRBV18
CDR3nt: TGTGCCAGCTCAGGCGTGACAGCGACTAATGAAAAACTGTTTTTT
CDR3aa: CASSGVTATNEKLFF

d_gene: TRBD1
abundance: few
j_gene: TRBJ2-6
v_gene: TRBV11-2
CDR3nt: TGTGCCAGCAGCTTGACAGGGGCTCCTGGGGCCAACGTCCTGACTTTC
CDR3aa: CASSLTGAPGANVLTF

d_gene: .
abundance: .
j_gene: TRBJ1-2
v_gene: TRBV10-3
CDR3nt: TGTGCCATCAAATCACAGGATTCCTATGGCTACACCTTC
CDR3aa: CAIKSQDSYGYTF

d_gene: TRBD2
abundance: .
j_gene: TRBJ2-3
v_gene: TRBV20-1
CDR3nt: TGCAGTGCTAGAGATCGGCTAGCGGGGGGCTCAGATACGCAGTATTTT
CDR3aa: CSARDRLAGGSDTQYF

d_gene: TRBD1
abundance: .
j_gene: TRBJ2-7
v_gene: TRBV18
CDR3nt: TGTGCCAGCTCACCGATGAGCGGGACAGGGATCTACGAGCAGTACTTC
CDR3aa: CASSPMSGTGIYEQYF

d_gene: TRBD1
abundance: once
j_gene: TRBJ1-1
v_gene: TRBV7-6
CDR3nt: TGTGCCAGCAGCGCAGGGGGCACGTCTGAAGCTTTCTTT
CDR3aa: CASSAGGTSEAFF

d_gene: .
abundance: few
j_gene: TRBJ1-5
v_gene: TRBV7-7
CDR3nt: TGTGCCAGCAAATTTCCGCTCCAAAGGCCCCAGCATTTT
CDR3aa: CASKFPLQRPQHF

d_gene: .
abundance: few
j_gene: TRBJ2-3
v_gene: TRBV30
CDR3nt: TGTGCCTGGAGTGTCGCCCCAGATACGCAGTATTTT
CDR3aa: CAWSVAPDTQYF

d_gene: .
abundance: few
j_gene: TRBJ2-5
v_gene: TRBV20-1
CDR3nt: TGCAGTGCTAGGAATCAAGAGACCCAGTACTTC
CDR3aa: CSARNQETQYF

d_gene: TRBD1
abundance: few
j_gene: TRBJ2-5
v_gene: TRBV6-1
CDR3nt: TGTGCCAGCAGCCGACAGGGGGTGGAAGAGACCCAGTACTTC
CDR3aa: CASSRQGVEETQYF

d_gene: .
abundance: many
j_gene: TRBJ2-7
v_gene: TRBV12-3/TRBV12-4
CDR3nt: TGTGCCAGCAGTCCATCGGAGGGATACCAGCGAAATGAGCAGTACTTC
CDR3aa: CASSPSEGYQRNEQYF

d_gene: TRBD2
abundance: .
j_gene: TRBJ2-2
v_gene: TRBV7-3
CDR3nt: TGTGCCAGCAGCTCCGGGACTAGCGGGAGGCTAGCGAACACCGGGGAGCTGTTTTTT
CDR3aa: CASSSGTSGRLANTGELFF

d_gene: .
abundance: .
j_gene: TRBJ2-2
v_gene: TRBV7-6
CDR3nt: TGTGCTAGCAGCTTACAGGGACCCTCTCCCGGGGAGCTGTTTTTT
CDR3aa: CASSLQGPSPGELFF

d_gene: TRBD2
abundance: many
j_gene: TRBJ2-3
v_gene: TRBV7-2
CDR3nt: TGTGCCAGCAGCTTAGGTTTAGCGGGAGGACCGAGCACAGATACGCAGTATTTT
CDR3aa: CASSLGLAGGPSTDTQYF

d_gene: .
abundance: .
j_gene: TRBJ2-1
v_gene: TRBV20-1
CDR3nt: TGCAGTGCTAGACGGGAGTCGATTTACAATGAGCAGTTCTTC
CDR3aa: CSARRESIYNEQFF

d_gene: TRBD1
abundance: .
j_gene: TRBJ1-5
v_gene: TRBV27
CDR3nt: TGTGCCAGCAGTTTAACTTGGACAGGCATTTTTAATCAGCCCCAGCATTTT
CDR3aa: CASSLTWTGIFNQPQHF